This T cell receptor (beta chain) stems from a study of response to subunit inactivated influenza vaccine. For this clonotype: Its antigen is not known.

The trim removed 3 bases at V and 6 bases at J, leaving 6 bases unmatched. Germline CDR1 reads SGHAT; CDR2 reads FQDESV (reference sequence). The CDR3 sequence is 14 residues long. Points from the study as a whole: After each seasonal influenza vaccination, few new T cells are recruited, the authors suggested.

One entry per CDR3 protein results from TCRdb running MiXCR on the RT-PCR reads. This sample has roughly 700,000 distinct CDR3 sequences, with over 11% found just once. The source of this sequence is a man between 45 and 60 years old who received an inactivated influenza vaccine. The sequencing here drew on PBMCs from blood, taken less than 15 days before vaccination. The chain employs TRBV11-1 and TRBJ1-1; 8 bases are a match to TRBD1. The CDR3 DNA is TGTGCCAGCAGCTTCGGACAGGGAGGCTCTGAAGCTTTCTTT. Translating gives CASSFGQGGSEAFF.